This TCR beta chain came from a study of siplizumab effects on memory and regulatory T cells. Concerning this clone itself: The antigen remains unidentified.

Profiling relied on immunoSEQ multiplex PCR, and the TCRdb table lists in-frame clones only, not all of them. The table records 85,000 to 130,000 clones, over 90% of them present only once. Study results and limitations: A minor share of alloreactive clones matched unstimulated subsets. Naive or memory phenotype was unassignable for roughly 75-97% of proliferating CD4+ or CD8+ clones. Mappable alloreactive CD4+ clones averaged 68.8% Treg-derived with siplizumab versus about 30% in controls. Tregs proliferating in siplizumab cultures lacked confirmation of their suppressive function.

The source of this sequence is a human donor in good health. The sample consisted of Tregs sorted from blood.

The CDR3 region has the DNA TGTGCCAGCAGCCTCTTCACTGGGGGGGCCGGGGCCAACGTCCTGACTTTC. Translation gives CASSLFTGGAGANVLTF. The V gene is TRBV7-2, the J gene TRBJ2-6, with D perhaps TRBD2 (7 bases). V lost 5 bases to trimming and J lost 4 bases, with 18 bases between them. CDR1 and CDR2 from the germline V gene are SGHTA and FQGNSA. This CDR3 has 17 amino acids.